This T cell receptor (beta chain) was sequenced in a study of shared clonotypes between healthy human individuals. Study details: Participating donors consisted of a couple of women and a few men aged 18 to 49.

In the naive CD8 group, cells lacked CD45RO and were positively selected for CCR7, so terminally differentiated effector memory CD45RA+ cells were left out. This table comes from immunoSEQ multiplex PCR, and its TCRdb copy is limited to in-frame clones, with some not included. The profile shows about 2.1 million clones, over 85% of them singletons. This CDR3 is built from 14 residues. CDR1 and CDR2 from the germline V gene are SGHRS and YFSETQ. The V gene lost 7 bases and the J gene lost 1 base, with 14 bases spanning the gap. This chain joins TRBV5-1 and TRBJ1-1; D not resolved. The TCR was taken from a man between 18 and 35 years old in good health. Some clones in this sample may be carry-over from other donors' samples. The sequencing sample was made of naive CD8+ T cells from PBMCs. The CDR3 loop reads CASGQKEPNTEAFF. The CDR3, as DNA: TGCGCCAGCGGCCAGAAGGAGCCGAACACTGAAGCTTTCTTT.